This TCR beta chain was profiled in a study of blood T cell repertoires in COVID-19. Study details: Samples representing acute and convalescent COVID-19 were sourced from the United States, Italy and Spain. PBMCs, B-cell-depleted T cells, or T cells provided the cDNA or gDNA that made up the material.

Libraries were prepared by immunoSEQ multiplex PCR; TCRdb keeps only in-frame clonotypes and omits some of them. The table shows 70,000 or so clones, with 70% to 80% occurring only once. This receptor was identified in a human donor in a cohort sampled during active COVID-19. The sequenced sample consisted of peripheral blood.

This chain's CDR3 is CASSPVGGGWGEKLFF. In nucleotides, the CDR3 is TGTGCCAGCAGCCCAGTGGGCGGGGGATGGGGTGAAAAACTGTTTTTT. The chain has TRBV7-8 and TRBJ1-4; D may be TRBD1 (5 bases). The V end was cut by 5 bases, the J end by 7 bases, with 20 bases between. The CDR3 totals 16 residues. Germline loops: CDR1 SGHVS, CDR2 FQNEAQ.